What follows describes a single TCR beta chain. These data belong to a study of cytomegalovirus exposure and HLA in healthy donors. Trimming cost V 5 bases and J 8 bases; bases outside gene matches: 8. This CDR3 is 15 amino acids long. Germline V gives CDR1 MNHEY, CDR2 SMNVEV (reference sequence). In the PCR, 60 Vbeta and 13 Jbeta primers were used. Repertoires were generated with immunoSEQ multiplex PCR, while TCRdb's copy carries only in-frame clones and drops some. The listing records some 51,000 clones. Sequences were obtained from PBMCs. This clonotype originated in a man in his forties in good health and CMV-seropositive. This sequence joins TRBV27 and TRBJ2-1; TRBD2 aligns across 11 bases. CDR3 nucleotide sequence: TGTGCCAGCAGTCTCAATAGCGGGAGGGATTATGAGCAGTTCTTC. Amino acid sequence: CASSLNSGRDYEQFF.